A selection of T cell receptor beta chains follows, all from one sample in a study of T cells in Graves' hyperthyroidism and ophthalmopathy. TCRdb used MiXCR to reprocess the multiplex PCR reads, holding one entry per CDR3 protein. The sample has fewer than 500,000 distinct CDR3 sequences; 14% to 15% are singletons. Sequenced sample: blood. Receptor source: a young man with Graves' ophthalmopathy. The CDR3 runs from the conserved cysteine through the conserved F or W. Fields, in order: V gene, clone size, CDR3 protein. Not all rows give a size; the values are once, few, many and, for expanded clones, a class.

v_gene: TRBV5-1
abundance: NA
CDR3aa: CASSLRGPAAIYEQYF

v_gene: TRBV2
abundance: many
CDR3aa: CASSRRDRGNEQFF

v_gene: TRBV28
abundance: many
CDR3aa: CASSSSTVGETQYF

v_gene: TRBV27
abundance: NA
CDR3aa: CASSPTGHTGELFF

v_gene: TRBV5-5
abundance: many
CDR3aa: CASIRSPPTDTQYF

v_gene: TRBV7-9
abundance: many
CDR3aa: CASRQRGSSYNEQFF

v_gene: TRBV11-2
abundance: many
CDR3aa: CASSLGRASYEQYF

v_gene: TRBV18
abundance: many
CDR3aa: CASSPQGGYEQYF

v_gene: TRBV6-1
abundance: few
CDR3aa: CASRRGGTGYEQFF

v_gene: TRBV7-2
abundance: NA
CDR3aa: CASSFNINEKLFF

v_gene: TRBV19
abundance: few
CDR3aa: CASSIAPSTDTQYF

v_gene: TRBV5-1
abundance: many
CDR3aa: CASSLVGQGDEQFF

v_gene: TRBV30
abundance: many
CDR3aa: CAWTATSGEQFF

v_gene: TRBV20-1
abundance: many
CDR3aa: CSARGGLADFSYEQYF

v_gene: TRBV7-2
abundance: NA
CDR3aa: CASSLGGTGLETQYF

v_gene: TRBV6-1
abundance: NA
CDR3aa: CASSPGAHNSPLHF

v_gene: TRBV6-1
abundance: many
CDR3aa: CASSTFEEDEQFF

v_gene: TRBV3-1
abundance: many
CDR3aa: CASSQRQRNSPLHF

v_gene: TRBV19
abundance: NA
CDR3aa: CASSTLGQVHNQPQHF

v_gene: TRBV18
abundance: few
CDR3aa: CASSPVHAANYGYTF

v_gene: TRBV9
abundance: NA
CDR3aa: CASSVARDGSYEQYF

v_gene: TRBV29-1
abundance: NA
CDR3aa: CSVVADPTYGYTF

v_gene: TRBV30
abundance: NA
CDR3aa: CAWLDWSGANVLTF

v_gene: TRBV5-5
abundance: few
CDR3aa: CASSPPSGSFYNEQFF

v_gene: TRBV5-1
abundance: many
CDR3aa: CASSPGGNSPLHF

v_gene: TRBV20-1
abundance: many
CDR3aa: CSAGSYEQYF

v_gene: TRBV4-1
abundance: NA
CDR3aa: CASSQGYSTGGVYEQYF

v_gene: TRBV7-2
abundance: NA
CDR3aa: CASSGGASGEWEQFF

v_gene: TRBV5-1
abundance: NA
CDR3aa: CASSLGGTGGNQPQHF

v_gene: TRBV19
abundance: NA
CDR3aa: CASSRITNEKLFF

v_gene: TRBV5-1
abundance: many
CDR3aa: CASSLDPGSDRYPQYF

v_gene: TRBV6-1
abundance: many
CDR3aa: CASSSLTGSYGYTF

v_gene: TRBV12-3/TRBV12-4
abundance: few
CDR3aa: CASSYSSGAPMETQYF

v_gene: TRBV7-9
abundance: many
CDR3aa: CASTIGYNEQFF

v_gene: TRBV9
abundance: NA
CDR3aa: CASSVGGGGSYEQYF

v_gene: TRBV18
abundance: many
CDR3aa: CASSRGTDTEAFF

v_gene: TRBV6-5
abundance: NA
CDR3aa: CASSYSRGGLGNEQFF

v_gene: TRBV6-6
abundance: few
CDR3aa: CASSYLGAFEQYF

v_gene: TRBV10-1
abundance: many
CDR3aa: CASSESGAGGYTF

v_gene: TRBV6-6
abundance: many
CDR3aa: CASSYGARGEQYF

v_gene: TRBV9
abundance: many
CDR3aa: CASSAGTGDGETQYF

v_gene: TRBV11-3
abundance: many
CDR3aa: CASSSTGYNEQFF

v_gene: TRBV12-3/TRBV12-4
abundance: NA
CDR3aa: CASSFGEGSLGKNIQYF

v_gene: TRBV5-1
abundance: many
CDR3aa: CASSLQGLAGVRYNEQFF

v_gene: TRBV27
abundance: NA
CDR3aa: CASSPAARRRETQYF

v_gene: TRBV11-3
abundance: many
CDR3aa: CASSLDRSGGAGELFF

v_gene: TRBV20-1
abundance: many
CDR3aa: CSAKDRGDTEAFF

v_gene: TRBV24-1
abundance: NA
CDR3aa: CATSDPRGAADEQYF

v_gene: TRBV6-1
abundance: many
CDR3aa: CASSETGVYYGYTF

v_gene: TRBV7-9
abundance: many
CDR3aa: CASSSTPYEQYF

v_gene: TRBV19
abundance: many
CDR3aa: CASSDTGGHEQYF